This T cell receptor (beta chain) was retrieved from a study of blood T cells in healthy people across ages (dated by TCRdb to 2014 to 2015). For the wider study: In model experiments, template switching captured about one uniquely barcoded TCR beta cDNA molecule for every two T cells. The donors were divided into four age groups: young (average approximately 17 years), middle-aged (about 41), aged (roughly 60) and long-lived (roughly 82). Donors of different ages were randomly distributed across sequencing lanes to avoid experimental bias. For two donors (one aged 18 to 29 and one aged 80 or older), the study analyzed two additional independent replicas of 1 million unique cDNA reads from the same blood draw. Using deep sequencing normalized with unique cDNA molecular identifiers, the study measured how TCR beta repertoire diversity changes with age.

As regards this clonotype: The clone's antigen remains unknown. No per-base quality is available; no much larger clone lies one base away.

CDR1 and CDR2, per the germline V gene, are MNHEY and SVGEGT. The CDR3 holds 14 amino acids from the cysteine to the phenylalanine. Just CDR3 DNA is preserved here, 42 bases in frame from base 1. The germline V and J ends show losses of 2 bases and 5 bases respectively, and no gene match explains 3 bases of the junction. The protocol used for the library was 5' RACE. The instrument given in TCRdb is Illumina HiSeq 2500. A second PCR of roughly 7 to 12 cycles was run with a J-beta primer mix and a sample-barcoded 5' primer. A unique molecular identifier was introduced onto each TCR beta cDNA molecule by a template-switch 5' adaptor carrying 12 random nucleotides. Each sample yielded at least 2.5 million CDR3-containing paired-end reads. The Mint cDNA synthesis kit, primed by a TRBC-specific oligonucleotide, was used to synthesize first-strand cDNA from all RNA. All cDNA was treated with uracil-DNA glycosylase and then went through a first 18-cycle PCR with the universal primers M1SS and BC2_uni_R. In the authors' own workflow: Normalization of each sample was performed by random selection of 1 million high-quality reads, each carrying a distinct molecular identifier. Reads with shared molecular identifiers were discarded instead of being binned into consensus sequences. MiTCR, run with a Q25 quality threshold and the strictest error-elimination algorithm, handled CDR3 identification, clonotype clustering and error correction. A nonparametric unseen species model using Euler transformation provided a lower-bound estimate of total TCR beta diversity. Using fastp trimming at Q25 and MiXCR clonotype assembly, TCRdb reanalyzed the public sequencing data and kept in-frame beta chains. Each entry is one CDR3 protein sequence, shown with its most common DNA and genes. In this record, the V and J calls reflect TCRdb's handling and not the investigators' own analysis. The sample table lists about 1,400,000 distinct CDR3 sequences, 55% to 75% of them with a count of one. Over 5.5% of the sample belongs to the ten largest clones.

Study-wide conclusions, independent of this receptor: Compared with the aged group, the long-lived group had more naive CD4+ T cells, fewer expanded clones and increased TCR diversity, suggesting age selection. Because donor CMV infection status was unknown, age-related changes in expanded clonotypes were potentially confounded. Conclusive comparison of naive and antigen-experienced compartments was prevented by the profiling of bulk unsorted PBMCs. The percentage of naive T cells measured by flow cytometry correlated strongly with observed TCR beta diversity. Estimates of total diversity based on one million sequenced T cells were considered lower bounds and underestimates. Observed TCR beta diversity per million T cells fell roughly linearly with age, and a significant reduction was already apparent by age around 36.

Systemically healthy Caucasian individuals from Russia, over 30 in total and aged roughly 6 to 100 years, were included as donors. Around 10 milliliters of peripheral blood were drawn from each donor into EDTA-treated Vacutainer tubes. Ficoll-Paque density-gradient centrifugation was used to isolate PBMCs, with at least 6 million obtained per sample. Total RNA was extracted from PBMCs with Trizol reagent, with at least 5 micrograms obtained per sample. Naive CD45RAhigh/CD27high T cell percentages were measured by flow cytometry on a PBMC aliquot from every donor. The sequence joins TRBV6-2 or TRBV6-3 to TRBJ2-1, with TRBD1 matching 7 junction bases. The sequenced sample consisted of blood. This TCR was sampled from a man between 18 and 29 years old in good health. The CDR3 protein: CASSYMTGNNEQFF. DNA sequence: TGTGCCAGCAGTTACATGACAGGGAACAATGAGCAGTTCTTC.